Following are 30 T cell receptor beta chains from one sample sequenced in a study of T cell responses to AZD1222 COVID-19 vaccine. Repertoires were generated with immunoSEQ multiplex PCR, while TCRdb's copy carries only in-frame clones and drops some. The sample consists of 100,000 to 120,000 clones, around nine tenths of them appearing once. This specimen consisted of peripheral blood, obtained on day 0 of AZD1222 vaccination. These receptors were collected from an adult in good health.

The CDR3 reads CAISEGWRPQHF. In DNA form, the CDR3 reads TGTGCCATCAGTGAAGGGTGGCGGCCCCAGCATTTT. J is TRBJ1-5 and V is TRBV10-3; D unresolved. This CDR3 region has 12 residues. The germline V gene has CDR1 ENHRY and CDR2 SYGVKD. Between the trimmed V and J ends, which lost 3 bases and 9 bases, there was a span of 9 bases.

The J gene is TRBJ2-3, the V gene TRBV5-4; 11 bases agree with TRBD2. This CDR3 has 14 residues. Per the germline V gene, CDR1 is SGHNT and CDR2 is YYREEE (reference sequence). V was pared by 4 bases and J by 6 bases, with 4 bases of the junction left unmatched. The CDR3 nucleotides are TGTGCCAGCAGCCTAGCGGGGGGTACGGATACGCAGTATTTT. The encoded protein is CASSLAGGTDTQYF.

The gene calls are TRBV15 and TRBJ1-3; 9 positions match TRBD1. Looked up from germline, CDR1 is LNHNV and CDR2 is YYDKDF (reference sequence). V trimming: 5 bases; J trimming: 2 bases; junction bases outside the gene matches: 4. This CDR3 region has 15 residues. The chain's CDR3 is CATSRQGVAGNTIYF. The CDR3 DNA reads TGTGCCACCAGCCGACAGGGGGTAGCTGGAAACACCATATATTTT.

V and J are TRBV11-3 and TRBJ1-6, with D perhaps matching TRBD1 (5 bases). Trimming pared 5 bases from V and 7 bases from J, leaving 15 bases between. This CDR3 has 15 amino acids. Germline values: CDR1 SGHNT, CDR2 YENEEA. The chain's CDR3 is CASSAGRSGNSPLHF. The CDR3 DNA reads as TGTGCCAGCAGCGCGGGACGGTCCGGGAATTCACCCCTCCACTTT. Full variable domain (remainder filled in from reference TRBV11-3 and TRBJ1-6): EAGVVQSPRYKIIEKKQPVAFWCNPISGHNTLYWYLQNLGQGPELLIRYENEEAVDDSQLPKDRFSAERLKGVDSTLKIQPAELGDSAVYLCASSAGRSGNSPLHFGNGTRLTVT.

The gene calls are TRBV20-1 and TRBJ2-1; D remains unclear. The CDR3 spans 11 residues. V was shortened by 6 bases and J by 7 bases, with 10 bases between the two germline ends. Germline CDR1 reads DFQATT; CDR2 reads SNEGSKA (reference sequence). CDR3 sequence (DNA): TGCAGTGCCACTCCTAGAAATGAGCAGTTCTTC. Translation gives CSATPRNEQFF.

The J gene is TRBJ2-1, the V gene TRBV11-2; D tentatively fits TRBD1 or TRBD2 (5 bases each). Deletions cut 7 bases from V and 9 bases from J, with 13 bases between. This CDR3 comprises 12 residues. Germline CDR1 reads SGHAT; CDR2 reads FQNNGV. The CDR3 DNA is TGTGCCAGCACCCCTGGGGGATCTGAGCAGTTCTTC. Its protein product is CASTPGGSEQFF.

The chain uses TRBV18 and TRBJ2-1; 7 nucleotides line up with TRBD1. The CDR3 is made up of 18 amino acids. Germline CDR1 and CDR2: KGHSH and LQKENI. V was clipped by 5 bases and J by 0 bases; unmatched bases: 13. CDR3 in amino acids: CASSVTGHRLSSYNEQFF. Here the CDR3 DNA reads TGTGCCAGCTCAGTGACAGGGCACCGACTGAGCTCCTACAATGAGCAGTTCTTC.

The chain joins TRBV5-6 to TRBJ2-7, with a possible D match to TRBD2 (7 bases). Germline CDR1 SGHDT, CDR2 YYEEEE. The V end was cut by 1 base, the J end by 5 bases, with 10 bases between. The CDR3 sequence is 13 residues long. The CDR3 DNA is TGTGCCAGCAGCTTGTGGCGGGGGCACGAGCAGTACTTC. It is translated as CASSLWRGHEQYF.

V is TRBV7-8 and J is TRBJ1-1, with D hard to call. The germline CDR1 and CDR2 sequences are SGHVS and FQNEAQ. This CDR3 is built from 15 residues. The V and J ends lost 5 bases and 4 bases respectively, with 17 bases between them. CDR3 amino acids: CASSPRRGGLTEAFF. Written as DNA, the CDR3 is TGTGCCAGCAGCCCACGGCGTGGAGGGCTCACTGAAGCTTTCTTT. Full variable domain (rest looked up from reference TRBV7-8 and TRBJ1-1): GAGVSQSPRYKVAKRGQDVALRCDPISGHVSLFWYQQALGQGPEFLTYFQNEAQLDKSGLPSDRFFAERPEGSVSTLKIQRTQQEDSAVYLCASSPRRGGLTEAFFGQGTRLTVV.

The chain combines TRBV5-1 with TRBJ2-3; 11 bases map to TRBD1. Germline assignment: CDR1 SGHRS and CDR2 YFSETQ. This CDR3 spans 17 amino acids. The J segment lost 2 bases and the V segment lost 7 bases, leaving 12 bases of the junction unmatched. The CDR3 region has the DNA TGCGCCAGCTCCCGGACAGGGGGCAACTTAAACACAGATACGCAGTATTTT. Protein product: CASSRTGGNLNTDTQYF. Based on the CDR3 plus reference TRBV5-1 and TRBJ2-3, the full variable domain is KAGVTQTPRYLIKTRGQQVTLSCSPISGHRSVSWYQQTPGQGLQFLFEYFSETQRNKGNFPGRFSGRQFSNSRSEMNVSTLELGDSALYLCASSRTGGNLNTDTQYFGPGTRLTVL.

The chain uses TRBV7-6 and TRBJ2-2, with D perhaps TRBD2 (5 bases). CDR1 is SGHVS and CDR2 is FNYEAQ in the germline V gene. V was shortened by 1 base and J by 4 bases, with 16 bases between the two germline ends. The CDR3 covers 17 residues. The CDR3 protein is CASSLVGLTSFTGELFF. In DNA, the CDR3 is TGTGCCAGCAGCTTAGTAGGGCTTACTAGTTTCACCGGGGAGCTGTTTTTT.

The rearrangement links TRBV7-2 to TRBJ2-1; D uncertain. CDR1 and CDR2 from the germline V gene are SGHTA and FQGNSA. The CDR3 contains 16 residues. The V end was cut by 2 bases, the J end by 4 bases, with 15 bases between. The CDR3 reads CASSLTQSARYNEQFF. The DNA of the CDR3 is TGTGCCAGCAGCTTAACACAGTCTGCTAGATACAATGAGCAGTTCTTC.

In this sample, this clone turned up once. The chain employs TRBV6-5 and TRBJ2-1, with 8 positions matching TRBD2. CDR1 MNHEY and CDR2 SVGAGI come from the germline V gene. V lost 0 bases, J lost 9 bases, and 7 bases stayed unmatched. The CDR3 totals 15 residues. The CDR3 sequence: CASSYSMGAGGEQFF. CDR3 nucleotide sequence: TGTGCCAGCAGTTACTCGATGGGTGCGGGGGGTGAGCAGTTCTTC.

The rearrangement links TRBV19 to TRBJ2-7; D remains ambiguous. The CDR3 runs 13 residues. The V gene's germline CDR1 is LNHDA and CDR2 SQIVND (reference sequence). V was pared by 1 base and J by 2 bases, with 6 bases between. The chain's CDR3 is CASSIGFAYEQYF. The DNA of the CDR3 is TGTGCCAGTAGTATAGGGTTCGCCTACGAGCAGTACTTC.

The J gene is TRBJ1-2, the V gene TRBV29-1; D is uncertain. CDR1 SQVTM and CDR2 ANQGSEA come from the germline V gene. Deletions cut 3 bases from V and 7 bases from J, with 15 bases between. CDR3 size: 13 residues. The CDR3 nucleotides are TGCAGCGTTGAGGCCGGGTTCGCGGGTGGCTACACCTTC. It translates to CSVEAGFAGGYTF.

The rearrangement links TRBV4-3 to TRBJ1-6; no firm D call. The CDR3 extends over 15 amino acids. The V and J ends lost 1 base and 6 bases respectively, with 10 bases between them. Germline values: CDR1 LGHNA, CDR2 YSLEER. The CDR3: CASSQGAQVNSPLHF. For the CDR3, the DNA is TGCGCCAGCAGCCAAGGCGCACAAGTTAATTCACCCCTCCACTTT.

The sample holds a few counts of this clone. V is TRBV6-2 or TRBV6-3 and J is TRBJ2-7, with 7 bases matching TRBD1. Germline CDR1 reads MNHEY; CDR2 reads SVGEGT. The CDR3 consists of 15 residues. The J segment lost 0 bases and the V segment lost 4 bases, leaving 6 bases of the junction unmatched. The CDR3 protein is CASSSEGAGSYEQYF. The CDR3, as DNA: TGTGCCAGCAGTTCAGAGGGGGCAGGCTCCTACGAGCAGTACTTC.

V usage is TRBV5-6 and J usage is TRBJ1-2; D possibly corresponds to TRBD1 (5 bases). V shed 3 bases and J shed 1 base, with 10 bases lying between them. Germline CDR1 is SGHDT and CDR2 is YYEEEE. The CDR3 has 14 residues. CDR3 sequence reads: CASSSTQDNYGYTF. The CDR3 region has the DNA TGTGCCAGCAGCTCCACACAGGATAACTATGGCTACACCTTC.

The chain links TRBV9 to TRBJ1-6, with 7 bases matching TRBD1. After removal of 4 bases from V and 9 bases from J, the junction contained 10 bases not matched to a gene. The length of the CDR3 is 15 residues. Germline V gene data show CDR1 as SGDLS and CDR2 as YYNGEE. The DNA for the CDR3 is TGTGCCAGCAGCCCGTCCGGGACAGCGGCTTCACCCCTCCACTTT. This encodes CASSPSGTAASPLHF.

The chain links TRBV5-4 to TRBJ2-1; 7 bases agree with TRBD2. CDR1 SGHNT and CDR2 YYREEE come from the germline V gene (reference sequence). V dropped 9 bases and J dropped 1; count of bases not matched to a gene: 1. The CDR3 covers 12 residues. CDR3 coding DNA: TGTGCCATGGGAGGGTCCTACAATGAGCAGTTCTTC. Its translation: CAMGGSYNEQFF. Full variable domain (remainder filled in from reference TRBV5-4 and TRBJ2-1): ETGVTQSPTHLIKTRGQQVTLRCSSQSGHNTVSWYQQALGQGPQFIFQYYREEENGRGNFPPRFSGLQFPNYSSELNVNALELDDSALYLCAMGGSYNEQFFGPGTRLTVL.

The rearrangement uses TRBV4-1 and TRBJ1-1; TRBD1 is a possible D gene (6 bases). CDR1 is MGHRA and CDR2 is YSYEKL in the germline V gene. V was shortened by 0 bases and J by 3 bases, with 11 bases between the two germline ends. The length of the CDR3 is 15 residues. In DNA, the CDR3 is TGCGCCAGCAGCCAAGATCAGGGGAGCTACACTGAAGCTTTCTTT. Its translation: CASSQDQGSYTEAFF.

The chain joins TRBV28 to TRBJ1-5, with 9 positions matching TRBD1. V lost 5 bases, J lost 7 bases, and 9 bases stayed unmatched. Germline values: CDR1 MDHEN, CDR2 SYDVKM. The CDR3 length is 15 residues. The CDR3: CASSTWTGAYQPQHF. CDR3 DNA sequence: TGTGCCAGCAGTACCTGGACAGGGGCGTACCAGCCCCAGCATTTT.

V gene TRBV11-2 combines with J gene TRBJ1-1; D call uncertain. The CDR3 spans 14 residues. Trimming shortened V by 7 bases and J by 0 bases, and 12 bases separated the two germline ends. CDR1 and CDR2 from the germline V gene are SGHAT and FQNNGV. The CDR3, as DNA: TGTGCCAGCATCCTCGGGCGGATGAACACTGAAGCTTTCTTT. Residues: CASILGRMNTEAFF.

The chain uses TRBV19 and TRBJ1-2, with 8 nucleotides matching TRBD1. V shed 2 bases, J shed 7 bases, and the junction held 6 bases outside the gene matches. The CDR3 is made up of 14 amino acids. Germline V gene lookup returns CDR1 LNHDA and CDR2 SQIVND (reference sequence). The DNA for the CDR3 is TGTGCCAGTAGTATACCAACAGGGGGATCTGGCTACACCTTC. Translated: CASSIPTGGSGYTF.

V and J are TRBV25-1 and TRBJ1-1; no clear D gene. From germline, CDR1 is MGHDK and CDR2 SYGVNS. This CDR3 region has 14 residues. V was cut by 0 bases and J by 1 base, with 6 bases left in between. The CDR3 loop is CASSEYSENTEAFF. Here the CDR3 DNA reads TGTGCCAGCAGTGAATATTCAGAGAACACTGAAGCTTTCTTT.

This chain connects TRBV5-1 to TRBJ1-6, with TRBD1 identical over 10 bases. This CDR3 is built from 15 residues. The V segment lost 4 bases and the J segment 9 bases; nucleotides outside the gene matches: 7. The germline gives CDR1 SGHRS, CDR2 YFSETQ. The CDR3 here is CASSPGRTGGSPLHF. The CDR3, as DNA: TGCGCCAGCAGCCCGGGACGGACAGGGGGTTCACCCCTCCACTTT.

The chain combines TRBV5-6 with TRBJ2-5; 10 bases map to TRBD1. The V gene's germline CDR1 is SGHDT and CDR2 YYEEEE. This CDR3 spans 15 amino acids. J was trimmed by 4 bases and V by 3 bases; bases with no gene match: 6. This CDR3 reads CASSSTGTGAETQYF. The CDR3 nucleotides read TGTGCCAGCAGCTCGACCGGGACAGGGGCAGAGACCCAGTACTTC.

The chain couples TRBV18 to TRBJ2-1, with 7 bases identical to TRBD1. The V gene end was trimmed by 5 bases and the J gene end by 3 bases; junction bases not matched to a gene: 1. CDR1 KGHSH and CDR2 LQKENI come from the germline V gene. The CDR3 loop spans 13 amino acids. Here the CDR3 DNA reads TGTGCCAGCTCAGGGGACAGCTACAATGAGCAGTTCTTC. Encoded protein: CASSGDSYNEQFF. The variable domain in full, completed from reference TRBV18 and TRBJ2-1, reads NAGVMQNPRHLVRRRGQEARLRCSPMKGHSHVYWYRQLPEEGLKFMVYLQKENIIDESGMPKERFSAEFPKEGPSILRIQQVVRGDSAAYFCASSGDSYNEQFFGPGTRLTVL.

The rearrangement links TRBV7-9 to TRBJ1-2, with D unclear. Germline assignment: CDR1 SEHNR and CDR2 FQNEAQ (reference sequence). This CDR3 region has 12 residues. With 4 bases removed from V and 4 bases from J, the gap between germline ends came to 7 bases. The CDR3 loop reads CASSSGPYGYTF. The CDR3 DNA reads TGTGCCAGCAGCTCCGGCCCCTATGGCTACACCTTC.

J is TRBJ2-7 and V is TRBV5-5, with TRBD1 matching 7 bases. Germline CDR1 is SGHKS and CDR2 is YYEKEE (reference sequence). V was clipped by 3 bases and J by 3 bases; unmatched bases: 0. This CDR3 is 12 amino acids long. CDR3 sequence reads: CASSSGGYEQYF. The CDR3 DNA follows: TGTGCCAGCAGCTCAGGGGGCTACGAGCAGTACTTC.